This T cell receptor beta chain derives from a study of blood T cell repertoires in COVID-19. Study information: Samples of COVID-19 (acute and convalescent) were obtained from the United States, Italy and Spain. T cells, B-cell-depleted T cells, or PBMCs provided the cDNA or gDNA that served as material.

Germline V gene data show CDR1 as KGHSH and CDR2 as LQKENI. Trimming took 3 bases from V and 4 from J; bases not matched to a gene: 2. CDR3 length equals 13 residues. Original methodology: From reference gene primer amplification, estimates of nucleated cell counts were derived. The protocol was immunoSEQ multiplex PCR, while the TCRdb copy is restricted to in-frame clones and leaves out a portion. Clone size and the V and J calls come from that table; the DNA yielded D and trimming. This table holds around 150,000 clones, approximately 84% found once. The clonotype was recovered from a woman of 80 years or more in a cohort sampled during active or convalescent COVID-19. The sequencing sample was made of peripheral blood. The chain employs TRBV18 and TRBJ1-2; 7 positions match TRBD1. DNA of the CDR3: TGTGCCAGCTCACCGGGACAGTCCTATGGCTACACCTTC. Translation gives CASSPGQSYGYTF.